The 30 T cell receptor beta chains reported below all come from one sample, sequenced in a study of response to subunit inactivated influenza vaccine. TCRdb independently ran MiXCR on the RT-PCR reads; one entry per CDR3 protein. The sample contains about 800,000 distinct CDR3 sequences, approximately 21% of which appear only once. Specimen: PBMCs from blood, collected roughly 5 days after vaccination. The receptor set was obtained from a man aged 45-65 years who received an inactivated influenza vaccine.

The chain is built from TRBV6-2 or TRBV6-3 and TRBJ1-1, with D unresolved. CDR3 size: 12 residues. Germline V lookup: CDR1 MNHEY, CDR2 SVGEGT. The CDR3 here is CAARQPDTEAFF. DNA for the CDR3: TGTGCGGCGCGGCAGCCGGACACTGAAGCTTTCTTT.

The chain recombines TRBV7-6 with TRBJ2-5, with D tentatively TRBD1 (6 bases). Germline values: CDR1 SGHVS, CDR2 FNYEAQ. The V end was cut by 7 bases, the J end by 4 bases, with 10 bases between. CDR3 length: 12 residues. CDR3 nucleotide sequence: TGTGCCAGCACCCGAGGGGGAGAGACCCAGTACTTC. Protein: CASTRGGETQYF.

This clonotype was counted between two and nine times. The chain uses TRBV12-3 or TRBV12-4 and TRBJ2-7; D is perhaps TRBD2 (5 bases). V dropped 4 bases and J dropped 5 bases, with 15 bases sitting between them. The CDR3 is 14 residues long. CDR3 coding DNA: TGTGCCAGCAGTTCCGCTCTAGCTGGCCACGAGCAGTACTTC. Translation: CASSSALAGHEQYF.

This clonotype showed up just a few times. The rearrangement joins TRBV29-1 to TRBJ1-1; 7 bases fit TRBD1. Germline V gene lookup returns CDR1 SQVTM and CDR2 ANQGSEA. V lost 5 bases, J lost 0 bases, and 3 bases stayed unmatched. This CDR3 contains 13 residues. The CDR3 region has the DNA TGCAGCGTTCTTCAGGGGGTGAACACTGAAGCTTTCTTT. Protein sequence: CSVLQGVNTEAFF.

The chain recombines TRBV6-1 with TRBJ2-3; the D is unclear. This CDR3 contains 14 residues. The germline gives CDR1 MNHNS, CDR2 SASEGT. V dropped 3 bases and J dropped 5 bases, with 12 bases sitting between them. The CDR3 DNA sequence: TGTGCCAGCAGTGATAATTGGCGCCGAGATACGCAGTATTTT. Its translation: CASSDNWRRDTQYF.

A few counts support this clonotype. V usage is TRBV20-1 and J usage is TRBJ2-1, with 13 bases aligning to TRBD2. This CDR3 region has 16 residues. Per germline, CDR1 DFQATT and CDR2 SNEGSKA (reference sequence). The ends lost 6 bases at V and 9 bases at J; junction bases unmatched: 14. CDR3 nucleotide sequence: TGCAGTGCCCTCGGACTAGCGGGGGCCTCCTGGGGTGAGCAGTTCTTC. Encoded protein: CSALGLAGASWGEQFF.

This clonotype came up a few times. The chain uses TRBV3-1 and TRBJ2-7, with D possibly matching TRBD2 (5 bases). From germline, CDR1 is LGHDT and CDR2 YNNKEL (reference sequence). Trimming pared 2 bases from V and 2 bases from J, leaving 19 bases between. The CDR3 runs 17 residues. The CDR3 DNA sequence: TGTGCCAGCAGCCAATCCTTCGGGGATACCTTCCCCTACGAGCAGTACTTC. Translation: CASSQSFGDTFPYEQYF.

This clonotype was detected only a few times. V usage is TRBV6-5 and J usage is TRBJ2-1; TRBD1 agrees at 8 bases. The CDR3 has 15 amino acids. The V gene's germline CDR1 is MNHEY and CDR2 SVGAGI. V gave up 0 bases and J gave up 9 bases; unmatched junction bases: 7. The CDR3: CASSYSLDRDFEQFF. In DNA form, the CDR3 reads TGTGCCAGCAGTTACTCGCTGGACAGGGATTTTGAGCAGTTCTTC.

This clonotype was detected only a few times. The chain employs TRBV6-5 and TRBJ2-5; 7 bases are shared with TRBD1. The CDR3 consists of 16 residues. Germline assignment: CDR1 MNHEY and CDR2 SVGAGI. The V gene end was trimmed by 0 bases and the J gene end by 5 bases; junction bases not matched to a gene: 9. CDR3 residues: CASSYSRDRAEETQYF. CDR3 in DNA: TGTGCCAGCAGTTACTCGAGGGACAGAGCCGAGGAGACCCAGTACTTC.

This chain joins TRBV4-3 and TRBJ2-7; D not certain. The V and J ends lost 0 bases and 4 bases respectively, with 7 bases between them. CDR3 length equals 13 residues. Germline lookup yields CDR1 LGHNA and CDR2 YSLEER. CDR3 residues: CASSQEGGYEQYF. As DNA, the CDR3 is TGCGCCAGCAGCCAAGAGGGCGGTTACGAGCAGTACTTC.

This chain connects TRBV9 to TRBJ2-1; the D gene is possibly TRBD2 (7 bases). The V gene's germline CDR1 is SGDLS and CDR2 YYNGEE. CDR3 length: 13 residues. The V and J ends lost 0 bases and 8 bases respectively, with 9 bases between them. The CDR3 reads CASSVAGGHEQFF. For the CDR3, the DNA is TGTGCCAGCAGCGTAGCCGGGGGGCATGAGCAGTTCTTC.

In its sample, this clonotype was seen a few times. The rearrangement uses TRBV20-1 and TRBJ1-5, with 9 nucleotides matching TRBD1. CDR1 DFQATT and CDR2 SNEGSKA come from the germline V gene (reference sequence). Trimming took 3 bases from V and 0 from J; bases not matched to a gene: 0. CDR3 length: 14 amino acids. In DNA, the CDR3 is TGCAGTGCTAGGGACAGGGGTAGCAATCAGCCCCAGCATTTT. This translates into CSARDRGSNQPQHF.

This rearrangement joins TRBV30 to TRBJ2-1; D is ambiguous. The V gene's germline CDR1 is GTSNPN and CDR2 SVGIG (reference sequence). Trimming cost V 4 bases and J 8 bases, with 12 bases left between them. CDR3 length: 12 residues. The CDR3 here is CAWTKNRHEQFF. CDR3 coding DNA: TGTGCCTGGACTAAAAATCGCCATGAGCAGTTCTTC.

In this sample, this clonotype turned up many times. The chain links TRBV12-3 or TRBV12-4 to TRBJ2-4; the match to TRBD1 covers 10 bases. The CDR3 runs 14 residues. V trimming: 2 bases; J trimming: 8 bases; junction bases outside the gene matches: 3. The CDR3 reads CASSLRTGGDIQYF. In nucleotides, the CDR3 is TGTGCCAGCAGTTTACGGACAGGGGGAGACATTCAGTACTTC.

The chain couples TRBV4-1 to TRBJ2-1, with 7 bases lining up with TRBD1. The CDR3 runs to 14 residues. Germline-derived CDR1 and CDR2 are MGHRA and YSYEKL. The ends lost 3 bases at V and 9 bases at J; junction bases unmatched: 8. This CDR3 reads CASSQLEGAGEQFF. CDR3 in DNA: TGCGCCAGCAGCCAGCTCGAGGGGGCTGGTGAGCAGTTCTTC.

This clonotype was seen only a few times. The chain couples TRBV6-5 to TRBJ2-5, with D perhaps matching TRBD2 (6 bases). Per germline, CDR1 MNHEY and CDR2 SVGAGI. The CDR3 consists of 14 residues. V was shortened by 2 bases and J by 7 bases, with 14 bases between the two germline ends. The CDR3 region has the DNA TGTGCCAGCAGTTACCAAACTAGCACCGGGACCCAGTACTTC. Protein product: CASSYQTSTGTQYF.

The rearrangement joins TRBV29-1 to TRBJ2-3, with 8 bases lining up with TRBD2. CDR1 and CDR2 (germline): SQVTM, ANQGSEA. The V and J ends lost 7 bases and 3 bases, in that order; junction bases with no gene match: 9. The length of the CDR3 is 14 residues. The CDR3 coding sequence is TGCAGCGCCTCTAGCGGGCTGGAAACAGATACGCAGTATTTT. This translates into CSASSGLETDTQYF.

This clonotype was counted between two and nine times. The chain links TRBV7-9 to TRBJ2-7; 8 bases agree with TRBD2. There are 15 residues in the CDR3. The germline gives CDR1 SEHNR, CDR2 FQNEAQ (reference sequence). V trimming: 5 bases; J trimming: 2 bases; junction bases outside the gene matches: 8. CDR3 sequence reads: CASSDIAGYTYEQYF. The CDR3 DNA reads TGTGCCAGCAGCGACATAGCGGGATACACCTACGAGCAGTACTTC. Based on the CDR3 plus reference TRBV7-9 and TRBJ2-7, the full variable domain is DTGVSQNPRHKITKRGQNVTFRCDPISEHNRLYWYRQTLGQGPEFLTYFQNEAQLEKSRLLSDRFSAERPKGSFSTLEIQRTEQGDSAMYLCASSDIAGYTYEQYFGPGTRLTVT.

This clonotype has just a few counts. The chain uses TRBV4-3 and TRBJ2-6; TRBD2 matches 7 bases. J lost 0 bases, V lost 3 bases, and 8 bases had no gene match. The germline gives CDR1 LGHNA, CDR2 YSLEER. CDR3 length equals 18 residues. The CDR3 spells CASSHQPRGFSGANVLTF. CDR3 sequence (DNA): TGCGCCAGCAGCCATCAACCGCGGGGGTTCTCTGGGGCCAACGTCCTGACTTTC.

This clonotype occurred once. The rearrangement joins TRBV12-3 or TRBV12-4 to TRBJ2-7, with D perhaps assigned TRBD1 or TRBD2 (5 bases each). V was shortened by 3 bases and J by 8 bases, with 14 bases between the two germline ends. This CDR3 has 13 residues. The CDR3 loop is CASSFIMGEKQYF. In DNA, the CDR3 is TGTGCCAGCAGTTTTATAATGGGGGAGAAGCAGTACTTC.

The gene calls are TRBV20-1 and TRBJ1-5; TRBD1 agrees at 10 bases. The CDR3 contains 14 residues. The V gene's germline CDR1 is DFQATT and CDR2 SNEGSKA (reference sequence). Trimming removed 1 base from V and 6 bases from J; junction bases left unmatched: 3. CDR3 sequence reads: CSARAGTGVQPQHF. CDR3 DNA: TGCAGTGCTAGAGCCGGGACAGGGGTTCAGCCCCAGCATTTT.

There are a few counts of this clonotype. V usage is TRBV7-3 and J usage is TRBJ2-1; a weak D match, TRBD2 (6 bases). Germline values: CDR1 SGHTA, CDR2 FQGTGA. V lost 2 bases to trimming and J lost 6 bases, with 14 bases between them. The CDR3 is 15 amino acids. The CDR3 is CASSLSRELANEQFF. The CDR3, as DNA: TGTGCCAGCAGCTTATCACGGGAGCTTGCCAATGAGCAGTTCTTC.

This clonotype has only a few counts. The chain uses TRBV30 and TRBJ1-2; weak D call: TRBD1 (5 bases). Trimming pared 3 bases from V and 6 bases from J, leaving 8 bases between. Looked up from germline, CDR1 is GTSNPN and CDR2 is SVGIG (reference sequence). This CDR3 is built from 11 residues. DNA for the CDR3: TGTGCCTGGAGAAGAGGGGATGGCTACACCTTC. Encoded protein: CAWRRGDGYTF.

CDR3 in amino acids: CASGYRGSAEAFF. CDR3 coding DNA: TGTGCCAGCGGATACCGGGGGAGCGCTGAAGCTTTCTTT. The rearrangement uses TRBV12-3 or TRBV12-4 and TRBJ1-1, with D maybe TRBD1 (5 bases). This CDR3 contains 13 residues. Trimming took 8 bases from V and 6 from J, leaving 16 bases between them.

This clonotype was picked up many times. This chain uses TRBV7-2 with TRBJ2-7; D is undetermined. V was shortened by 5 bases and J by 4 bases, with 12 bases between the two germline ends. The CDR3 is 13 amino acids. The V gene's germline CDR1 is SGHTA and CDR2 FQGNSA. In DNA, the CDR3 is TGTGCCAGCAGCCAGCTCGCAGGATACGAGCAGTACTTC. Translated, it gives CASSQLAGYEQYF.

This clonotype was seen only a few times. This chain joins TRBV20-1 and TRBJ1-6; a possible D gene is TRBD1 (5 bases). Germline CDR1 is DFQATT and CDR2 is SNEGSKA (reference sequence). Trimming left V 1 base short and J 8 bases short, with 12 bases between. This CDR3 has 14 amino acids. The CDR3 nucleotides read TGCAGTGCTAGAGTTTCGGGGGGAGATTCACCCCTCCACTTT. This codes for CSARVSGGDSPLHF.

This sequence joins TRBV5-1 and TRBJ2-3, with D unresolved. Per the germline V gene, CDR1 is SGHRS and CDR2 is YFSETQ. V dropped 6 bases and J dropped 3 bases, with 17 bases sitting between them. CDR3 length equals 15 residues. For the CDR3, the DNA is TGCGCCAGCAAAGCGTCCCGGGTTTTGACAGATACGCAGTATTTT. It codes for CASKASRVLTDTQYF.

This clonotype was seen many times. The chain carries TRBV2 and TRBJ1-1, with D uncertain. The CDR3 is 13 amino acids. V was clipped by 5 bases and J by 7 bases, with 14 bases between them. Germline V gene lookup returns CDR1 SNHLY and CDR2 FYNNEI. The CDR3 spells CASSYDMSNEAFF. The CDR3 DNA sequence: TGTGCCAGCAGTTATGACATGAGCAATGAAGCTTTCTTT.

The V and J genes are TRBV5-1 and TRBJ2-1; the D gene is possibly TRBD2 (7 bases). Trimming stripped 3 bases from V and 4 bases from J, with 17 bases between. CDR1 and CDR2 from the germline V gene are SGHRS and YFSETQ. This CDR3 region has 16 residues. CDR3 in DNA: TGCGCCAGCAGCTGGGGGGGAGGGGGATATTACAATGAGCAGTTCTTC. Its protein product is CASSWGGGGYYNEQFF.

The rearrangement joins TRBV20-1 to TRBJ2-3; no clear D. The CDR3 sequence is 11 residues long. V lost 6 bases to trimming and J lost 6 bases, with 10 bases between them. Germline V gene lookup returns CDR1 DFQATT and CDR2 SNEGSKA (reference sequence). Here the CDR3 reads CSALILDTQYF. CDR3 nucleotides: TGCAGTGCCCTCATTCTTGATACGCAGTATTTT.